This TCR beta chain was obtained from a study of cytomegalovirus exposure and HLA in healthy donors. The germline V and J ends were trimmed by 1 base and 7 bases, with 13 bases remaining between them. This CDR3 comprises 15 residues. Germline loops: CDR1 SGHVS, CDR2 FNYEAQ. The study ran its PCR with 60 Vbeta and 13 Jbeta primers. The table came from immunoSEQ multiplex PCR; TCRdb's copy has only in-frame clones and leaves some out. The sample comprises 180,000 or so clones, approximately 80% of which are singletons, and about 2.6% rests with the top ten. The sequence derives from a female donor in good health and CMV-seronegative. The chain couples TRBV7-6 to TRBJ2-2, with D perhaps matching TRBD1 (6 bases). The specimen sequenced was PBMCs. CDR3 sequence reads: CASSLVTGIHGELFF. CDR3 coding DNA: TGTGCCAGCAGCTTAGTAACAGGGATCCACGGGGAGCTGTTTTTT.